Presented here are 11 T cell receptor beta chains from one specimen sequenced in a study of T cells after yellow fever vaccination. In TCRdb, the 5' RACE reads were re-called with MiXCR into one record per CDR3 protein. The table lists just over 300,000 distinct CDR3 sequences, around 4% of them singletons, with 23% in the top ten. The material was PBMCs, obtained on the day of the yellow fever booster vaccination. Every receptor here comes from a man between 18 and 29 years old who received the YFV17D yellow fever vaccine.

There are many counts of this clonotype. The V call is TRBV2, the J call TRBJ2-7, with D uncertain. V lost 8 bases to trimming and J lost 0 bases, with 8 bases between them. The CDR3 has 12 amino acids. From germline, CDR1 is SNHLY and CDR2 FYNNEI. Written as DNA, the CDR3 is TGTGCCAGCGGCCTCTACTCCTACGAGCAGTACGTC. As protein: CASGLYSYEQYV.

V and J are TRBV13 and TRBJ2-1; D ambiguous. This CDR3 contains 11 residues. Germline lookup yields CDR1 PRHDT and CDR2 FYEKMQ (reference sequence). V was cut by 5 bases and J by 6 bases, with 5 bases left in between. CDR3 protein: CASSNPNEQFF. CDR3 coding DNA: TGTGCCAGCAGCAACCCCAATGAGCAGTTCTTC.

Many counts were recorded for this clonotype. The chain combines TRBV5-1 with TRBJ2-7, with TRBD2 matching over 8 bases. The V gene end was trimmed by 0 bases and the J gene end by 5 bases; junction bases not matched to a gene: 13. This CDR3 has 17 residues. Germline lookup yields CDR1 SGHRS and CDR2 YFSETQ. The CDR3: CASSLDPRGASPHEQYF. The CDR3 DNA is TGCGCCAGCAGCTTGGACCCGCGGGGGGCCTCTCCCCACGAGCAGTACTTC.

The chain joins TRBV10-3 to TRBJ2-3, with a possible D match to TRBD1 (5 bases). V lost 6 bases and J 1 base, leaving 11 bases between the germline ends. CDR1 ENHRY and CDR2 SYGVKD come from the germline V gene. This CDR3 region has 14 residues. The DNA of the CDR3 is TGTGCCATCAGGAAGGGGCAGGGCACAGATACGCAGTATTTT. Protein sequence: CAIRKGQGTDTQYF.

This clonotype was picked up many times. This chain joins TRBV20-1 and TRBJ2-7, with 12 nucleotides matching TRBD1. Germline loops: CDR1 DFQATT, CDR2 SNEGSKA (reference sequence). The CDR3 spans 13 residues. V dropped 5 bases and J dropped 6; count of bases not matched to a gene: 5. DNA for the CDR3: TGCAGTGCTCGGAGGGACAGGGGGCCCGAGCAGTACTTC. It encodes CSARRDRGPEQYF.

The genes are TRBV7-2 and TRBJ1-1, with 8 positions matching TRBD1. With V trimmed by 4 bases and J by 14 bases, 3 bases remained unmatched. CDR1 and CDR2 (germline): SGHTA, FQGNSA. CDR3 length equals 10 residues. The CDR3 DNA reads TGTGCCAGCAGCTCGACAGGGGCATTCTTT. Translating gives CASSSTGAFF. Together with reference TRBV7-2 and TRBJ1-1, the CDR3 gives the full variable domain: GAGVSQSPSNKVTEKGKDVELRCDPISGHTALYWYRQSLGQGLEFLIYFQGNSAPDKSGLPSDRFSAERTGGSVSTLTIQRTQQEDSAVYLCASSSTGAFFGQGTRLTVV.

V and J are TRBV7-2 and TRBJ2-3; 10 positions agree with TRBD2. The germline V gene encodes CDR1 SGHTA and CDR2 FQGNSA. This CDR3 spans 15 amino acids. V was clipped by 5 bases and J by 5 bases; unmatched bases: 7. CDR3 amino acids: CASSPSSGGIDTQYF. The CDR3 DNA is TGTGCCAGCAGCCCCTCTAGCGGGGGTATAGATACGCAGTATTTT.

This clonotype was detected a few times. CDR3 DNA sequence: TGTGCCAGCAGCAAAGGGACAGGGGGCTTCGAGCAGTACTTC. Translated: CASSKGTGGFEQYF. The chain recombines TRBV7-3 with TRBJ2-7; 12 bases match TRBD1. The CDR3 is made up of 14 amino acids. J lost 6 bases, V lost 5 bases, and 5 bases had no gene match. Germline lookup yields CDR1 SGHTA and CDR2 FQGTGA.

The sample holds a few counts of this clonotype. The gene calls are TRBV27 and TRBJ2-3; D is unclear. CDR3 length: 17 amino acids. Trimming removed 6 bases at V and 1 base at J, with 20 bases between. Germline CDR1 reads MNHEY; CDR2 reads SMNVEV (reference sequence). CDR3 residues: CASSPSGWGFGTDTQYF. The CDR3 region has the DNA TGTGCCAGCAGCCCCTCCGGTTGGGGTTTTGGCACAGATACGCAGTATTTT.

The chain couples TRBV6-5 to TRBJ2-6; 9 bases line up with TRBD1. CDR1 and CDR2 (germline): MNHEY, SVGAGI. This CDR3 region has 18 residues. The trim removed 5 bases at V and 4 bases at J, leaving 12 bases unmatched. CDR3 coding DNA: TGTGCCAGCAGTCAGATGCCGGGACAGGGTGCCGGGGCCAACGTCCTGACTTTC. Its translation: CASSQMPGQGAGANVLTF.

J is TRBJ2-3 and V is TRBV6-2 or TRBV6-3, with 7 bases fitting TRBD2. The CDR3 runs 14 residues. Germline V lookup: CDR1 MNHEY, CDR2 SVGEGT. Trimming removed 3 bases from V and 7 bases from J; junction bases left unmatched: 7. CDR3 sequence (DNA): TGTGCCAGCAGTTATTGGGACTACTCCTATACGCAGTATTTT. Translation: CASSYWDYSYTQYF.